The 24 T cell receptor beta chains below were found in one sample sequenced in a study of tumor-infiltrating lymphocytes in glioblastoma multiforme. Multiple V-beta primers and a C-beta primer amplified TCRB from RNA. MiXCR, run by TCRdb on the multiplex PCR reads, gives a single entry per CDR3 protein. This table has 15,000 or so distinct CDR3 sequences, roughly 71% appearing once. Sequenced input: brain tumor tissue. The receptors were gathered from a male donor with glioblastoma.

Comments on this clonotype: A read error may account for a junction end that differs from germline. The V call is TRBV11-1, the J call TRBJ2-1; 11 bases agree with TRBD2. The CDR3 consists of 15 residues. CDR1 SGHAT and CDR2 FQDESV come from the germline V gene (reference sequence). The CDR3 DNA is TGTGCCAGTAGCTTACTAGCGGGAGTTTACAATGAGAAGTCCTTC. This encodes CASSLLAGVYNEKSF.

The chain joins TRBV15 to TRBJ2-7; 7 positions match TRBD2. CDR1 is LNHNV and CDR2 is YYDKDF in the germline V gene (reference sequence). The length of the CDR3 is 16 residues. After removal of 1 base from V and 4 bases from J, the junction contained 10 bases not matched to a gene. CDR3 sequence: CATSRVWEGKVYEQYF. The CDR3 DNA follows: TGTGCCACCAGCAGAGTCTGGGAGGGGAAGGTTTACGAGCAGTACTTC.

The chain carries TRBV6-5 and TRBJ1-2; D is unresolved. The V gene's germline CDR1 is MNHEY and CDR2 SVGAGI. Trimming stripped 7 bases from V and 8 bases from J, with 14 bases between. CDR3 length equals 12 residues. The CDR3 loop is CASNTWVGGYTF. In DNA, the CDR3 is TGTGCCAGCAACACCTGGGTTGGCGGCTACACCTTC.

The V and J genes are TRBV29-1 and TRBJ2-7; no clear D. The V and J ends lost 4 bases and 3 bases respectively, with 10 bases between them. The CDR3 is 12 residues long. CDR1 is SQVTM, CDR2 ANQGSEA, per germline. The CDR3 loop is CSVVWLDYEQYF. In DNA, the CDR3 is TGCAGCGTTGTATGGCTCGACTACGAGCAGTACTTC.

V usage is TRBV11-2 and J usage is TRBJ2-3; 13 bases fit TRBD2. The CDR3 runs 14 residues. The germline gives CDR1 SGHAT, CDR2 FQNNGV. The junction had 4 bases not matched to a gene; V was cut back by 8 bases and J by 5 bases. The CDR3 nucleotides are TGTGCCAGCTCGGGACTAGCGGGAATAGATACGCAGTATTTT. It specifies CASSGLAGIDTQYF.

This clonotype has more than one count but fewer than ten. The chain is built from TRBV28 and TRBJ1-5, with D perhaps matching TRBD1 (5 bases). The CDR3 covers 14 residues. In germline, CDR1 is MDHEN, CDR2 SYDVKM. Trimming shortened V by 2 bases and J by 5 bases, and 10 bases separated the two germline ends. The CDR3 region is CASSLGGFDQPQHF. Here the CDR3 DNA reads TGTGCCAGCAGTTTAGGGGGATTTGATCAGCCCCAGCATTTT.

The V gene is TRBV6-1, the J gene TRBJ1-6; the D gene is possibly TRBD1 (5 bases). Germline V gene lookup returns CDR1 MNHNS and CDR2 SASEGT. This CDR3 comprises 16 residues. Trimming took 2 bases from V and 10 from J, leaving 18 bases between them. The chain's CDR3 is CASSESVDSVGSPLHF. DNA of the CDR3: TGTGCCAGCAGTGAATCCGTTGACAGTGTAGGCTCACCCCTCCACTTT.

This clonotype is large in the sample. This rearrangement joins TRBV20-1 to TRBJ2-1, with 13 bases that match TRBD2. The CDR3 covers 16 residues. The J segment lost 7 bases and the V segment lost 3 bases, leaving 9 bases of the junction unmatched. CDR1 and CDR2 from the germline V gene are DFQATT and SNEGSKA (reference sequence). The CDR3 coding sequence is TGCAGTGCTAGTCGACCGGGACTAGCGGGAATGAATGAGCAGTTCTTC. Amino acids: CSASRPGLAGMNEQFF.

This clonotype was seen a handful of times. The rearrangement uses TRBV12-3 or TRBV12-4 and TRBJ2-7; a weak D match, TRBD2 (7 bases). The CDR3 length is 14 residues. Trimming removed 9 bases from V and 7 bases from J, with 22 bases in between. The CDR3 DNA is TGTGCCAGTCAAAAGGGGGGAGGGGCTGAAGAGCAGTACTTC. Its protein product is CASQKGGGAEEQYF.

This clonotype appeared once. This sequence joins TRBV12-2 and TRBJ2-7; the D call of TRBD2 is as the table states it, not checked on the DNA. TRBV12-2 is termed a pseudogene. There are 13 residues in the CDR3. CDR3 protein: CASRPGLYYEQYF. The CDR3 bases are TGTGCAAGTCGCCCAGGACTGTACTACGAGCAGTACTTC.

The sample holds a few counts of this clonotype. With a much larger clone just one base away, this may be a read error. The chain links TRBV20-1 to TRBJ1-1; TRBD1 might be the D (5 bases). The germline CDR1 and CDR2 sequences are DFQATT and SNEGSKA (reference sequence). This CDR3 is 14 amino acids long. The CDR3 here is CSTRKDTGNTEALF. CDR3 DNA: TGCAGTACTAGAAAGGACACGGGAAACACTGAAGCTTTATTT.

The CDR3 is CASSLGTAAKQETQYF. The CDR3 DNA is TGTGCCAGCAGCTTAGGTACGGCAGCAAAACAAGAGACCCAGTACTTC. The V gene is TRBV11-2, the J gene TRBJ2-5; D gene uncertain. With 1 base removed from V and 2 bases from J, the gap between germline ends came to 14 bases. Looked up from germline, CDR1 is SGHAT and CDR2 is FQNNGV. CDR3 size: 16 residues.

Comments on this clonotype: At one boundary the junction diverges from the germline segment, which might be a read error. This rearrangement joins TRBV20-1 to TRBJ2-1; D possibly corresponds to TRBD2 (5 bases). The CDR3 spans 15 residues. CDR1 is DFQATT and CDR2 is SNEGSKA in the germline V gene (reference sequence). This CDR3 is CNAKASEGLGSEQFF. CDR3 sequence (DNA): TGCAATGCTAAAGCATCTGAGGGCCTTGGCAGTGAGCAGTTCTTC.

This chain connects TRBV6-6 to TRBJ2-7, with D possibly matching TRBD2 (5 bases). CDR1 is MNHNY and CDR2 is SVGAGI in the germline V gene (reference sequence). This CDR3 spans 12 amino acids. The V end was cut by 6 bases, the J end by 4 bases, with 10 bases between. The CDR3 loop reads CASSGGTYEQYF. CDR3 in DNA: TGTGCCAGCAGCGGAGGAACTTACGAGCAGTACTTC.

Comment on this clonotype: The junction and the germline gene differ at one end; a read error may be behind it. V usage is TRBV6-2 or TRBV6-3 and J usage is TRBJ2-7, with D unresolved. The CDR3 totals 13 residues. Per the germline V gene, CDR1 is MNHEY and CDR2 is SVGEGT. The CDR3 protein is CASSYREYDEQHF. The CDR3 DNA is TGTGCCAGCAGTTACAGGGAATATGACGAGCAGCACTTC.

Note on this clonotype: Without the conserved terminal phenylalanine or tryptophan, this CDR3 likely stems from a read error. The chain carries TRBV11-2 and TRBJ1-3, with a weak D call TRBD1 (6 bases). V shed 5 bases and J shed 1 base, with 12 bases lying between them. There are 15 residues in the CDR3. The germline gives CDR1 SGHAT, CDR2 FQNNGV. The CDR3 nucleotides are TGTGCCAGCAGCCCCGGGACACCATCTGGAAACACCATATATTCT. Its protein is CASSPGTPSGNTIYS.

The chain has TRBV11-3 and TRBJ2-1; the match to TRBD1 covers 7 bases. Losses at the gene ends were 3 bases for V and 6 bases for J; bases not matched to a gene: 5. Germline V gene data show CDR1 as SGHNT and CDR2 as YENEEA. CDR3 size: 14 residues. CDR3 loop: CASSLEQGVNEQFF. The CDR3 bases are TGTGCCAGCAGCTTGGAGCAGGGGGTCAATGAGCAGTTCTTC.

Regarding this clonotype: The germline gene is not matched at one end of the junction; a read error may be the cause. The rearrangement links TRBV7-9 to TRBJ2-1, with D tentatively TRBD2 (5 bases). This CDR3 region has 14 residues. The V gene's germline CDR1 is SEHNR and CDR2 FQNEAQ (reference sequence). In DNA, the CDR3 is TGTGCCGGCAGCTTTTCCAGAGGGATGGATGAGCAGTTCTTC. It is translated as CAGSFSRGMDEQFF.

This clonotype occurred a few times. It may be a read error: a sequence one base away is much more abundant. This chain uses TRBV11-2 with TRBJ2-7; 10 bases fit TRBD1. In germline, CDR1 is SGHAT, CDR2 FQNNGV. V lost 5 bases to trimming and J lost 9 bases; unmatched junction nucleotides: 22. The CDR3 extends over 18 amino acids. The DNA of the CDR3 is TGTGCCAGCAGCACTCTTCAACTGACAGGGGGCCCTACACGGGGGCAGTACTTC. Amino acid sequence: CASSTLQLTGGPTRGQYF.

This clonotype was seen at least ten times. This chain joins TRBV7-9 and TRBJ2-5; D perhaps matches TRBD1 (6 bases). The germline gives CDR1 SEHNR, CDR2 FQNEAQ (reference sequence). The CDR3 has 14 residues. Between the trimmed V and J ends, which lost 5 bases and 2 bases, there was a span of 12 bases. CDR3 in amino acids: CASSQGGQQETQYF. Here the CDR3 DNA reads TGTGCCAGCAGCCAAGGAGGACAGCAAGAGACCCAGTACTTC.

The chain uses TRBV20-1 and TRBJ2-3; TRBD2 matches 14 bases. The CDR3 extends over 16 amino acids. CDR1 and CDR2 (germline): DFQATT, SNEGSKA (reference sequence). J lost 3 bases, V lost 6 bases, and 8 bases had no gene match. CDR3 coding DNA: TGCAGTGCCGGGGGACTAGCGGGAGTAGGGACAGATACGCAGTATTTT. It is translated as CSAGGLAGVGTDTQYF.

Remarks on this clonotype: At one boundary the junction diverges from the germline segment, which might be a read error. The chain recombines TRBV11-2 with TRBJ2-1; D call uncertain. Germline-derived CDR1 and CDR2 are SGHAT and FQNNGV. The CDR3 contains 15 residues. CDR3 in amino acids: CANSLEVSLYNEQFF. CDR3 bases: TGTGCCAACAGCTTAGAGGTTAGCCTCTACAATGAGCAGTTCTTC.

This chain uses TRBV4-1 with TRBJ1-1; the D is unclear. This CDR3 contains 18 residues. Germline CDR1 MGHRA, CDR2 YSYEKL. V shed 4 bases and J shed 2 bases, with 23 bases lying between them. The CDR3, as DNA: TGCGCCAGCAGCCGAGATACCTCCCCAGCCGGGTCAAACACTGAAGCTTTCTTT. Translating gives CASSRDTSPAGSNTEAFF.

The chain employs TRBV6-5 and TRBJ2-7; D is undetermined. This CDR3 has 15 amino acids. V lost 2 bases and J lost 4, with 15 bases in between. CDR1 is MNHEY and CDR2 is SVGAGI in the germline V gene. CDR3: CASSYTPSMNYEQYF. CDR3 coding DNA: TGTGCCAGCAGTTACACCCCTAGTATGAATTACGAGCAGTACTTC.